This T cell receptor beta chain comes out of a study of shared clonotypes between healthy human individuals. Whole-study results and caveats: Investigators expected sequencing depth to affect clonotype sharing among donors.

This clone showed up just a few times. Its specificity is not known. Within Nashville, Tennessee resided all donors, each a Caucasian adult. CD4+ cell separation produced CD45RA+ naive and CD45RA-negative memory subsets. For sorted subsets, approximately 200 ng DNA per replicate equaled 30,000 or so T cell genomes. TCRdb's table, derived via immunoSEQ multiplex PCR, lists solely in-frame clones and lacks some. The sample carries approximately 1,000,000 clones, about four fifths recorded once. CDR1 MDHEN and CDR2 SYDVKM come from the germline V gene. Trimming cost V 1 base and J 4 bases, with 11 bases left between them. The CDR3 totals 15 residues.

V usage is TRBV28 and J usage is TRBJ2-1; D is unresolved. The TCR was taken from a man between 18 and 29 years old in good health. Some clones in this sample may be carry-over from other donors' samples. Input material: memory CD4+ T cells from PBMCs. Subset indicated: CD45RA-negative fraction. The CDR3 coding sequence is TGTGCCAGCAGTTTATATACGACACGATACAATGAGCAGTTCTTC. It specifies CASSLYTTRYNEQFF.